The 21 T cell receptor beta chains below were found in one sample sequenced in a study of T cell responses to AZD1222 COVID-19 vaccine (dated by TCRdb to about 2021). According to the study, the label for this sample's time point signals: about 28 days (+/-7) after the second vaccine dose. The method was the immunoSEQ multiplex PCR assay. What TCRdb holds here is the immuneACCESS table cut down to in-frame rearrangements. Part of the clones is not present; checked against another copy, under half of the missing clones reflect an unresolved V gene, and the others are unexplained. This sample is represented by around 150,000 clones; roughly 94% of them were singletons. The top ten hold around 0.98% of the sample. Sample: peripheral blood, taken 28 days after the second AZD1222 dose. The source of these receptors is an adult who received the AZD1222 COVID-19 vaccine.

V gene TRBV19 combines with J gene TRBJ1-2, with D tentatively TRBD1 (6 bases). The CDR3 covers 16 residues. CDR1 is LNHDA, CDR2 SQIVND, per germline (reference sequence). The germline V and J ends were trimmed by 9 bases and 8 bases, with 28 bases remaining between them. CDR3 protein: CASRGFLDPRDYGYTF. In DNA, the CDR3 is TGTGCCAGCAGGGGTTTTTTGGATCCTCGCGATTACGGCTACACCTTC.

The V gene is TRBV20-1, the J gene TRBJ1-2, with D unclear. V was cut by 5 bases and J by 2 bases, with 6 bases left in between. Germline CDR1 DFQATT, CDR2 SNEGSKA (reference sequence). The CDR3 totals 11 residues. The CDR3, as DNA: TGCAGTGCTCACCCGAACTATGGCTACACCTTC. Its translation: CSAHPNYGYTF.

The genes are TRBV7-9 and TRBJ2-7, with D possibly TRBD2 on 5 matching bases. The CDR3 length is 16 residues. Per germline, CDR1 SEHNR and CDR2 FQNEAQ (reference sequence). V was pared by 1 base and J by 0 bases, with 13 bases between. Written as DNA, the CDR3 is TGTGCCAGCAGCTTAGATTCTCGGGGAATCTCCTACGAGCAGTACTTC. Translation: CASSLDSRGISYEQYF.

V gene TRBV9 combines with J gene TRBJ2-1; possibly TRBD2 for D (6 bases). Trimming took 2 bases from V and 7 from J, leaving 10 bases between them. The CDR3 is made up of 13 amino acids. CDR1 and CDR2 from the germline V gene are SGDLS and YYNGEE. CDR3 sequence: CASSVTSQNEQFF. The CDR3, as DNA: TGTGCCAGCAGCGTGACTAGTCAGAATGAGCAGTTCTTC.

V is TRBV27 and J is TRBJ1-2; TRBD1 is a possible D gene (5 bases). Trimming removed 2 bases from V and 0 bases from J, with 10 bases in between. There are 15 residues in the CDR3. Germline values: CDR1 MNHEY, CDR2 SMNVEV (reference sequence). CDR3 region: CASSLAQGANYGYTF. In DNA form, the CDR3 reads TGTGCCAGCAGTTTAGCGCAGGGAGCTAACTATGGCTACACCTTC.

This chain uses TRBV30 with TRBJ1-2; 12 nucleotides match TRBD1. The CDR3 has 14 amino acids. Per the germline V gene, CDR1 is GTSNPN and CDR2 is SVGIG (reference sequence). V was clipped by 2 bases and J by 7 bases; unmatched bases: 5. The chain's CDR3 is CAWSPGTGGFGYTF. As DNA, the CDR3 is TGTGCCTGGAGTCCCGGGACAGGGGGCTTTGGCTACACCTTC.

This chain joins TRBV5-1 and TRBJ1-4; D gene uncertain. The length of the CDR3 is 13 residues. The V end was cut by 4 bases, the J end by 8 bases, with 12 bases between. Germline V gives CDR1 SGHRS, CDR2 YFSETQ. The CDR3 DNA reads TGCGCCAGCAGCATAGGGATAAGGGAAAAACTGTTTTTT. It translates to CASSIGIREKLFF.

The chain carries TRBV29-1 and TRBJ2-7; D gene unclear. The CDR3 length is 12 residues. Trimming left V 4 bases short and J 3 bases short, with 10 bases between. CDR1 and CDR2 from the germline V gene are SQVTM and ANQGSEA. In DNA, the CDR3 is TGCAGCGTTGGGTCCGGCCTCTACGAGCAGTACTTC. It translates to CSVGSGLYEQYF.

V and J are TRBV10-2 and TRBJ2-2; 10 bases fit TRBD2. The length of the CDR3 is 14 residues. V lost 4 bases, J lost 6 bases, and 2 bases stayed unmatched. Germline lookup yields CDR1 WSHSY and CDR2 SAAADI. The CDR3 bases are TGCGCCAGCAGTGTGGGGACTAGCGCCGGGGAGCTGTTTTTT. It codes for CASSVGTSAGELFF.

The CDR3 coding sequence is TGTGCCAGTATAGGACAGGGGGCGAGGACTGAAGCTTTCTTT. Residues: CASIGQGARTEAFF. The J gene is TRBJ1-1, the V gene TRBV19, with 11 nucleotides matching TRBD1. V shed 7 bases, J shed 5 bases, and the junction held 6 bases outside the gene matches. Germline CDR1 LNHDA, CDR2 SQIVND (reference sequence). This CDR3 comprises 14 residues.

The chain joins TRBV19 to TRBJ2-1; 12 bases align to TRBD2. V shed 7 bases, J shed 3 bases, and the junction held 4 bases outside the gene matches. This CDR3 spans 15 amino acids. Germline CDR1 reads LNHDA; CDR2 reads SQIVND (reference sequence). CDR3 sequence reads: CASTRTSGDYNEQFF. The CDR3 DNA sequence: TGTGCCAGTACCAGGACTAGCGGGGACTACAATGAGCAGTTCTTC.

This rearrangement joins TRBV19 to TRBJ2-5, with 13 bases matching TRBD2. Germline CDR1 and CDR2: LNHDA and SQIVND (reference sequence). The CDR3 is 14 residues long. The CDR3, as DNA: TGTGCTACGGGACTAGCGGGGCCCCAAGAGACCCAGTACTTC. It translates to CATGLAGPQETQYF. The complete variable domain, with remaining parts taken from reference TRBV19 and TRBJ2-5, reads DGGITQSPKYLFRKEGQNVTLSCEQNLNHDAMYWYRQDPGQGLRLIYYSQIVNDFQKGDIAEGYSVSREKKESFPLTVTSAQKNPTAFYLCATGLAGPQETQYFGPGTRLLVL.

This chain's CDR3 is CASSYRGLASSYEQYF. CDR3 in DNA: TGTGCCAGCAGTTACAGAGGGCTGGCCAGCTCCTACGAGCAGTACTTC. The chain uses TRBV6-2 or TRBV6-3 and TRBJ2-7; maybe TRBD2 (5 bases). The CDR3 spans 16 residues. V was cut by 2 bases and J by 0 bases, with 14 bases left in between. Germline CDR1 MNHEY, CDR2 SVGEGT.

The CDR3 sequence: CASSPTVDRGQDGYTF. The CDR3 DNA is TGTGCCAGCTCACCGACCGTCGACAGGGGGCAGGATGGCTACACCTTC. This chain links TRBV18 with TRBJ1-2; TRBD1 aligns across 10 bases. V lost 3 bases, J lost 6 bases, and 10 bases stayed unmatched. The V gene's germline CDR1 is KGHSH and CDR2 LQKENI. The CDR3 is 16 residues long. Filled out from reference TRBV18 and TRBJ1-2, the complete variable domain reads NAGVMQNPRHLVRRRGQEARLRCSPMKGHSHVYWYRQLPEEGLKFMVYLQKENIIDESGMPKERFSAEFPKEGPSILRIQQVVRGDSAAYFCASSPTVDRGQDGYTFGSGTRLTVV.

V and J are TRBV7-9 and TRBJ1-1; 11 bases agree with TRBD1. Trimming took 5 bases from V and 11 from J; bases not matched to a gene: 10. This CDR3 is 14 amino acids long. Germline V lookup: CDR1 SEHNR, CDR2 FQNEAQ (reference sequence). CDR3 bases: TGTGCCAGCAGCGTCCGGGACAGGGGGGAAGAGGCTTTCTTT. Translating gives CASSVRDRGEEAFF.

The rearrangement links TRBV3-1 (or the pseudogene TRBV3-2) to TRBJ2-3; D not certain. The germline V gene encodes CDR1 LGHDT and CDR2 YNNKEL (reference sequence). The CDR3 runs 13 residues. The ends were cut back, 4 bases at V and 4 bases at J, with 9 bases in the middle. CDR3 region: CASSPQGPDTQYF. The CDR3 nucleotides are TGTGCCAGCAGCCCCCAAGGCCCAGATACGCAGTATTTT.

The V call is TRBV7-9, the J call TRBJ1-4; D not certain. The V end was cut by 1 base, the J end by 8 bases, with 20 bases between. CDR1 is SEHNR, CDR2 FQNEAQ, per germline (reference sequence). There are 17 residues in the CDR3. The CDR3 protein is CASSLVFEGKVAEKLFF. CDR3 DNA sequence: TGTGCCAGCAGCTTAGTGTTTGAGGGAAAGGTGGCCGAAAAACTGTTTTTT.

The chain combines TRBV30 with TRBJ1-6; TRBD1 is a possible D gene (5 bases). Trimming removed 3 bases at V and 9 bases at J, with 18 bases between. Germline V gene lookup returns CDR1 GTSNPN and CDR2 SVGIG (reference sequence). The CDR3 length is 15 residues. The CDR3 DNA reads TGTGCCTGGAGCATAGGGCCGCAGGACACTTCACCCCTCCACTTT. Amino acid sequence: CAWSIGPQDTSPLHF.

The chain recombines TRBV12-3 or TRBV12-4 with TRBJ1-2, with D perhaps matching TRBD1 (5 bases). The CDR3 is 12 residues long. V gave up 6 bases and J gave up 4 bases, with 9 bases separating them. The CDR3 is CASSWDFYGYTF. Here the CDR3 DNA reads TGTGCCAGCAGCTGGGACTTCTATGGCTACACCTTC.

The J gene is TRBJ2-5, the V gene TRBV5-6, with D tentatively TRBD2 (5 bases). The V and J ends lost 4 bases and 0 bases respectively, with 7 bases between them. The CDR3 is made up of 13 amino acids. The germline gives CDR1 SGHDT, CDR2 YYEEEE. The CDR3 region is CASSRRDQETQYF. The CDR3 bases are TGTGCCAGCAGCCGGCGGGACCAAGAGACCCAGTACTTC.

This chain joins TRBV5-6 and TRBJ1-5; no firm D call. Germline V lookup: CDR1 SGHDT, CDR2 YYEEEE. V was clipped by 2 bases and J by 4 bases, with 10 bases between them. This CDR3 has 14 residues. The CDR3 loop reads CASSLGRVNQPQHF. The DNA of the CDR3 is TGTGCCAGCAGCTTAGGACGGGTAAATCAGCCCCAGCATTTT.